The T cell receptor (beta chain) under discussion was sequenced for a study of T cells in Graves' hyperthyroidism and ophthalmopathy. Used for diagnoses were clinical symptoms, serum thyroxine and TRAb, thyroid ultrasound and orbital computed tomography. Amplification of TCR beta CDR3 regions used RNA as the template. The HTBI primer set served for first-round RT-PCR of the TCR CDR3. TCRdb passed the multiplex PCR reads through MiXCR, listing each CDR3 protein once. Among around 300,000 distinct CDR3 sequences listed, about an eighth were seen once. General study findings and limits: A model of 13 V-J features distinguished ophthalmopathy from stable hyperthyroidism.

The CDR3 totals 13 residues. Deletions cut 5 bases from V and 4 bases from J, with 11 bases between. Germline lookup yields CDR1 MNHNS and CDR2 SASEGT. This clonotype was detected ten times or more. No antigen is known for it. Sample: blood. This receptor was identified in a woman aged 25 to 45 with Graves' hyperthyroidism that later progressed to Graves' ophthalmopathy. V and J are TRBV6-1 and TRBJ2-5; perhaps TRBD2 as D (6 bases). Here the CDR3 DNA reads TGTGCCAGCAGTTACGACGGGGGAGAGACCCAGTACTTC. Translation: CASSYDGGETQYF.